This TCR beta chain emerged from a study of blood T cell repertoires in COVID-19. For the study at large: Samples of COVID-19 (acute and convalescent) were obtained from the United States, Italy and Spain. T cells, B-cell-depleted T cells, or PBMCs provided the cDNA or gDNA that served as material.

How the authors handled the data: Amplification of reference gene primers provided the estimated nucleated cell counts. Sequencing was performed with immunoSEQ multiplex PCR; in TCRdb, only in-frame clones are kept and a portion is missing. D and trimming come from the DNA, and the V and J calls and clone size come from that table. The table lists around 80,000 clones, 65% to 85% of them singletons. Followed over time, Seattle patients had been enrolled while infection was active. Germline CDR1 is KGHDR and CDR2 is SFDVKD. J lost 4 bases, V lost 4 bases, and 14 bases had no gene match. This CDR3 region has 18 residues.

Sequenced: peripheral blood. The sequence was obtained from a man between 50 and 59 years old with COVID-19, enrolled during active disease. This chain joins TRBV24-1 and TRBJ2-3; TRBD2 matches at 9 bases. Here the CDR3 DNA reads TGTGCCACCAGTGACGCCGACGGGGGGGGACTAGCCTCAGATACGCAGTATTTT. It encodes CATSDADGGGLASDTQYF.